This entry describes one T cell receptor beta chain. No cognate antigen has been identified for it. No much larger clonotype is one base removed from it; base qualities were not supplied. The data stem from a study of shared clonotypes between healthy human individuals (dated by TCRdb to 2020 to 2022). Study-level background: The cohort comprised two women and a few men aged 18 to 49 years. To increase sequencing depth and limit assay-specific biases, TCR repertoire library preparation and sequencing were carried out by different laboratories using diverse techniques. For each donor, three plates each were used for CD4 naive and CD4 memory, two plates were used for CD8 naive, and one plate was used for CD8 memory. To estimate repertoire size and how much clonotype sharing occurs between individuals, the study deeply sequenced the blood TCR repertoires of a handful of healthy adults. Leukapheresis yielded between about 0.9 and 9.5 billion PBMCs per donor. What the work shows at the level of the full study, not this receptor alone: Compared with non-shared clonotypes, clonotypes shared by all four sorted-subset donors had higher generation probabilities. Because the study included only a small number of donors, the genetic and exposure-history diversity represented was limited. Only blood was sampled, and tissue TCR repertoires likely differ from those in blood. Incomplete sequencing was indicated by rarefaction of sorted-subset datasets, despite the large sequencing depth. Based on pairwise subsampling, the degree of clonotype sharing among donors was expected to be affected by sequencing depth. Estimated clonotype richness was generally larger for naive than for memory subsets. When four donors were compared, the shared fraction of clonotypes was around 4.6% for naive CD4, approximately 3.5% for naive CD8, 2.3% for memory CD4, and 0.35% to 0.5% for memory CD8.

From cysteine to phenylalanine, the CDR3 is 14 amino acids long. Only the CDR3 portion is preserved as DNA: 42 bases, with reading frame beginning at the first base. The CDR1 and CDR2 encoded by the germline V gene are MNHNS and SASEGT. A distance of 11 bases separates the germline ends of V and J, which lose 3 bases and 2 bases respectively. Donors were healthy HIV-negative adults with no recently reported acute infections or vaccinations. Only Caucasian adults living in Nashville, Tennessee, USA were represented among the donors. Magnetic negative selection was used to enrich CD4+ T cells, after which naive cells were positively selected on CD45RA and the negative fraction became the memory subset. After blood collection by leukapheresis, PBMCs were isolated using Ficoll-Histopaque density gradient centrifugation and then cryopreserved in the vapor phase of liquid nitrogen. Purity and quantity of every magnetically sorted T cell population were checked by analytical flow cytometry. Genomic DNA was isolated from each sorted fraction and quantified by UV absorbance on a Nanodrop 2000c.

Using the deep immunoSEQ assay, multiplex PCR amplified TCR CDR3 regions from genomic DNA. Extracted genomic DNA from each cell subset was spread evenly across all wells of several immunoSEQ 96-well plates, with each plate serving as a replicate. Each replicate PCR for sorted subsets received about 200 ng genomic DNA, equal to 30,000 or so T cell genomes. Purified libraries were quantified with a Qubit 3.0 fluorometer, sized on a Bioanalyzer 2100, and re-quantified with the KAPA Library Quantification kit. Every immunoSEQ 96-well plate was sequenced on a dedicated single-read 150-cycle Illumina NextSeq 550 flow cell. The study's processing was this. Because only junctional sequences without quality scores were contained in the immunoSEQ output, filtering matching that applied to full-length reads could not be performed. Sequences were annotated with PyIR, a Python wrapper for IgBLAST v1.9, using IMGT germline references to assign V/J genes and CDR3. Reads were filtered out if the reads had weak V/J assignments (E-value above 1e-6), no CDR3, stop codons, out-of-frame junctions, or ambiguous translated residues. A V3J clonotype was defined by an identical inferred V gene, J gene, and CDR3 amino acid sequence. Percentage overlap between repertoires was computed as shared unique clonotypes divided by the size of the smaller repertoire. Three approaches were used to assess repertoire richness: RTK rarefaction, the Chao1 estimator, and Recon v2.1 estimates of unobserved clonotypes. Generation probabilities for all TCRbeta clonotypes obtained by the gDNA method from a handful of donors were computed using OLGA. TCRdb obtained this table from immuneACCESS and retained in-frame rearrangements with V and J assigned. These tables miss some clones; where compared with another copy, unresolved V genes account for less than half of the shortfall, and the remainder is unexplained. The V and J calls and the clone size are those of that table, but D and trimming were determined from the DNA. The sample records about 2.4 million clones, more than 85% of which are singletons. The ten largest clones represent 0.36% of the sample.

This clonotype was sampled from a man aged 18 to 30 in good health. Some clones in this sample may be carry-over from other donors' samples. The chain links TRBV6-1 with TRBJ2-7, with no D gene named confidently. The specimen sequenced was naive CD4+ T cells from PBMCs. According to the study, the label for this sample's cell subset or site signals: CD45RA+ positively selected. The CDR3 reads CASSEVWYPYEQYF. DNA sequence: TGTGCCAGCAGTGAGGTCTGGTATCCCTACGAGCAGTACTTC.